The clone carrying this T cell receptor (beta chain) turned up a few times. No antigen is known for it. The data are from a study of vaccination and CD4 T cells after COVID-19. Indicated treatment: roughly 11-day PBMC culture with coronavirus spike peptide pools or control peptides (ViraFEST assay). The CDR3 has 14 residues. The V gene end was trimmed by 4 bases and the J gene end by 7 bases; junction bases not matched to a gene: 8. The germline CDR1 and CDR2 sequences are MNHNS and SASEGT. An Oncomine TCR Beta short-read assay was used to sequence the DNA from cultured CD4+ T cells. Via MiXCR, TCRdb re-called the PCR reads, giving one row per CDR3 protein. The sample consists of around 3,900 distinct CDR3 sequences, less than 25% of them appearing once.

The TCR was taken from a human donor who had recovered from COVID-19. The V call is TRBV6-1, the J call TRBJ1-2, with 8 nucleotides matching TRBD1. The specimen sequenced was CD4+ T cells from blood, cultured in vitro. The CDR3 reads CASSGSWTGFGYTF. CDR3 in DNA: TGTGCCAGCAGTGGCTCTTGGACAGGGTTTGGCTACACCTTC.